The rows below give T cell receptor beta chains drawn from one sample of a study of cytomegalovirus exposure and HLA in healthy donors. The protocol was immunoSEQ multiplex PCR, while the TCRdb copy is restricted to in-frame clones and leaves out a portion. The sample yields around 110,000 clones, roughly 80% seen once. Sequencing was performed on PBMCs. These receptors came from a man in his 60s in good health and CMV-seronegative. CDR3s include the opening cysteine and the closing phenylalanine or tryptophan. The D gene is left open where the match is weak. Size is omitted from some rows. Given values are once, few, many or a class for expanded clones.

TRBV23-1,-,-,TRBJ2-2,TGCGCCAGCAGTCAATTTGGAAGGACAGACCCCAACACCGGGGAGCTGTTTTTT,CASSQFGRTDPNTGELFF
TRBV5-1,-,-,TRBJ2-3,TGCGCCAGCAGCTTAACAGGGATTGCCACAGATACGCAGTATTTT,CASSLTGIATDTQYF
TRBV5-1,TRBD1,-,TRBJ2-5,TGCGCCAGCAGCAGACAGGGGGATAGAGGAGAGACCCAGTACTTC,CASSRQGDRGETQYF
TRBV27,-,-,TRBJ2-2,TGTGCCAGCAGTTTCGCTCGTCCCGGGACCGGGGAGCTGTTTTTT,CASSFARPGTGELFF
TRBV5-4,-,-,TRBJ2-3,TGTGCCAGCAGCGAGGTCCCCCAGCCCACAGATACGCAGTATTTT,CASSEVPQPTDTQYF
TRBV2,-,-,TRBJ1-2,TGTGCCAGCACAGAAAACTATGGCTACACCTTC,CASTENYGYTF
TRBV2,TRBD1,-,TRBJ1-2,TGTGCCACTGGGGACAGACAGCGTGGCTACACCTTC,CATGDRQRGYTF
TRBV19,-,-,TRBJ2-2,TGTGCCAGTAGTATCCAAACGAACACCGGGGAGCTGTTTTTT,CASSIQTNTGELFF
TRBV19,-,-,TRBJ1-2,TGTGCCAGTAGTGTTAGACAGCCTAACTATGGCTACACCTTC,CASSVRQPNYGYTF
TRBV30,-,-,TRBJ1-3,TGTGCCTGGAGTGCCTTTCGGGGGGGGGCTGGAAACACCATATATTTT,CAWSAFRGGAGNTIYF
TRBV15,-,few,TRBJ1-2,TGTGCCACCAGCAGAGATCTTCGGGGACTCAACTATGGCTACACCTTC,CATSRDLRGLNYGYTF
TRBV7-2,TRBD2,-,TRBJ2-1,TGTGCCAGCAGCTTTTATAGATCTAGCGGGGGGGAAAATGAGCAGTTCTTC,CASSFYRSSGGENEQFF
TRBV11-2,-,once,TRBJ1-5,TGTGCCAGCAGCTTAGGGCGGGGGCAGCCCCAGCATTTT,CASSLGRGQPQHF
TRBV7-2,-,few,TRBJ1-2,TGTGCCAGCAGCGTGGACAGAGACTATGGCTACACCTTC,CASSVDRDYGYTF
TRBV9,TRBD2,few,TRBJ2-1,TGTGCCAGCAGCGCTCATACTGCCGGGACTAGTATGTCCAATGAGCAGTTCTTC,CASSAHTAGTSMSNEQFF
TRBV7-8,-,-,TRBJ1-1,TGTGCCAGCAGCCGATTCACAGGGAACACTGAAGCTTTCTTT,CASSRFTGNTEAFF
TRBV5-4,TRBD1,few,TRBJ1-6,TGTGCCAGCAGGTTCAGGGGGAGTAATTCACCCCTCCACTTT,CASRFRGSNSPLHF
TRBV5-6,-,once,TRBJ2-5,TGTGCCAGCAGCTCGGGACTCCAAGAGACCCAGTACTTC,CASSSGLQETQYF
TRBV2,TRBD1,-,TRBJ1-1,TGTGCCAGCATGCTACAGGGGCGCGTCTCTGAAGCTTTCTTT,CASMLQGRVSEAFF
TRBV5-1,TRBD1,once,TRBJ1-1,TGCGCCAGCGGAGGGGGGACAGGGTCGCTTCCGGGCACTGAAGCTTTCTTT,CASGGGTGSLPGTEAFF
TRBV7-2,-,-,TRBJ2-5,TGTGCCAGCAGCTTTTTACAGCAAGAGACCCAGTACTTC,CASSFLQQETQYF
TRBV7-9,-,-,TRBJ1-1,TGTGCCAGCAGCCCAGACGGGGTAGTAGGAGAAGCTTTCTTT,CASSPDGVVGEAFF
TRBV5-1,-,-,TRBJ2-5,TGCGCCAGCACTGACTCGTCCGGGGGAGAGACCCAGTACTTC,CASTDSSGGETQYF
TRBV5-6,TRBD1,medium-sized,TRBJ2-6,TGTGCCAGCACCCCCGGTGGGACAGGGAGCGTCCTGACTTTC,CASTPGGTGSVLTF
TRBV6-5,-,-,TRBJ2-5,TGTGCCAGCAGTTACTCGTTGGGTCCTGAGGGAGAGACCCAGTACTTC,CASSYSLGPEGETQYF
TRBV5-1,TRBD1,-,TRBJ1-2,TGCGCCAGCAGCTTTACAGGGGGAGCTAACTATGGCTACACCTTC,CASSFTGGANYGYTF
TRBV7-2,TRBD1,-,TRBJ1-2,TGTGCCAGCAGCCAAGGACAGGGGGCCTATGGCTACACCTTC,CASSQGQGAYGYTF
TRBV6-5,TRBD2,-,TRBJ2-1,TGTGCCAGCAGCCCTTGGACTAGCGGATACAATGAGCAGTTCTTC,CASSPWTSGYNEQFF
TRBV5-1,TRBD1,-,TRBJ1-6,TGCGCCAGCAGCTTGGAACCGGGACAGCCTTGGGCTGTCCACTTT,CASSLEPGQPWAVHF
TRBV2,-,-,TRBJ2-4,TGTGCCAGCAGTCCAGTCCTAGCCAAAAACATTCAGTACTTC,CASSPVLAKNIQYF
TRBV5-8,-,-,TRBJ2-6,TGTGCCAGCAGCCTTGGGGAGGCTGGGGCCAACGTCCTGACTTTC,CASSLGEAGANVLTF
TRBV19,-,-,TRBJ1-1,TGTGCCAGTAAGATTCCAGGGGTGAACACTGAAGCTTTCTTT,CASKIPGVNTEAFF
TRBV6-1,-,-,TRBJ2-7,TGTGCCAGCAGTGCCTCTCCGAACAGGGTAAACGAGCAGTACTTC,CASSASPNRVNEQYF
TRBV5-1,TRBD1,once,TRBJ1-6,TGCGCCAGCAGCTCGAGGACAGGACGAGATAATTCACCCCTCCACTTT,CASSSRTGRDNSPLHF
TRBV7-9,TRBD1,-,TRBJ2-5,TGTGCCAGCAGCTTAGTTAGGGGACAGGGTAGCATGGAGACCCAGTACTTC,CASSLVRGQGSMETQYF
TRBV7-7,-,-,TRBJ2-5,TGTGCCAGCAGCTTAGATCTCGGGTCAGGGCCCCAGTACTTC,CASSLDLGSGPQYF
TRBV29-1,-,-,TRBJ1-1,TGCAGCGTTGAAGCGGGGGGCTCGACATATGAAGCTTTCTTT,CSVEAGGSTYEAFF
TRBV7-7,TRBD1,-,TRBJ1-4,TGTGCCAGCAGCCAGCAGACAGGGCTTAACAATGAAAAACTGTTTTTT,CASSQQTGLNNEKLFF
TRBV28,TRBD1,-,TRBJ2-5,TGTGCCAGCAGGGACAGGGGGACGGAGACCCAGTACTTC,CASRDRGTETQYF
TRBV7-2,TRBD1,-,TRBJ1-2,TGTGCCAGCAGCCGCCCCGACAGGGGATATGGCTACACCTTC,CASSRPDRGYGYTF
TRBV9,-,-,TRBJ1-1,TGTGCCAGCAGCGCCCAACCAAAGAGGAACACTGAAGCTTTCTTT,CASSAQPKRNTEAFF
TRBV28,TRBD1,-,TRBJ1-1,TGTGCCAGCAGTTTAGGCAGGGGGCGCGACACTGAAGCTTTCTTT,CASSLGRGRDTEAFF
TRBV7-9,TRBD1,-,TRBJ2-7,TGTGCCAGCAGCGCGACCCACAAAGGGACAGGGAATGAGCAGTACTTC,CASSATHKGTGNEQYF
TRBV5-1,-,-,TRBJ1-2,TGCGCCAGCAGCCCTGACGCGGCTAACTATGGCTACACCTTC,CASSPDAANYGYTF
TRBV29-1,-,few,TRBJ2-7,TGCAGCGTTTCTAGCTGGGCTGGGGAGCAGTACTTC,CSVSSWAGEQYF
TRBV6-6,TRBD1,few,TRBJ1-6,TGTGCCAGCACCCGACAGGGATTAAATTCACCCCTCCACTTT,CASTRQGLNSPLHF
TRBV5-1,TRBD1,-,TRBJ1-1,TGCGCCAGCAGCTTGGGGACAGGGGGTTCCACTGAAGCTTTCTTT,CASSLGTGGSTEAFF
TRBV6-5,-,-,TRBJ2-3,TGTGCCAGCAGTTACGCCAGCGCAGATACGCAGTATTTT,CASSYASADTQYF
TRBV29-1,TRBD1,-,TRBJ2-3,TGCAGCGCTACCGGGACAGGGGGTGCAGATACGCAGTATTTT,CSATGTGGADTQYF
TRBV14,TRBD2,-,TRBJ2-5,TGTGCCAGCAGCCAAGAGAGGACTAGCGTCCAAGAGACCCAGTACTTC,CASSQERTSVQETQYF
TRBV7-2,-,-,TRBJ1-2,TGTGCCAGCAGCTTAGCGGGCCAGGTCGTCACCTTC,CASSLAGQVVTF
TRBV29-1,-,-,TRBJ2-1,TGCAGCGTTGTGGTGCAGCTAGACAATGAGCAGTTCTTC,CSVVVQLDNEQFF
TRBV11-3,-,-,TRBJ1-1,TGTGCCAGCAGCTTCGCAGGAGGGAACACTGAAGCTTTCTTT,CASSFAGGNTEAFF
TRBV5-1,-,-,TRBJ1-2,TGCGCCAGCCGCCCCTCGTCGGTTAACTATGGCTACACCTTC,CASRPSSVNYGYTF